Given below is one TCR beta chain in context. Germline loops: CDR1 SGHRS, CDR2 YFSETQ. V gave up 0 bases and J gave up 1 base, with 10 bases separating them. The CDR3 runs to 15 residues. This record comes from a study of blood T cell repertoires in COVID-19. Study context: Researchers got acute and convalescent COVID-19 samples from the United States, Italy and Spain. In each case, the material was cDNA or gDNA derived from T cells, B-cell-depleted T cells, or PBMCs.

Assay: immunoSEQ multiplex PCR; the TCRdb copy retains only in-frame clones and omits some. The repertoire holds 150,000 or so clones, with approximately 80% as singletons. This chain connects TRBV5-1 to TRBJ1-1; maybe TRBD1 (5 bases). Sequencing was carried out using peripheral blood. The sequence derives from a woman aged 55-70 years with acute or convalescent COVID-19. The CDR3 coding sequence is TGCGCCAGCAGCTTGGTGTCGGGGGGGAACACTGAAGCTTTCTTT. It yields the protein CASSLVSGGNTEAFF.